The clone carrying this T cell receptor beta chain came up once. The age range of participants was about 18 to 95 years, with residence in approximately 25 US areas. J lost 4 bases, V lost 4 bases, and 6 bases had no gene match. The CDR3 loop spans 15 amino acids. Germline values: CDR1 MGHRA, CDR2 YSYEKL. Source study methods: Estimation of nucleated cell counts relied on the amplification of reference gene primers. Method: immunoSEQ multiplex PCR; TCRdb's copy keeps in-frame clones and lacks some. From that table come the V and J calls and clone size; the DNA was used to work out D and trimming. The table lists 250,000 to 350,000 clones, 92% of them singletons, with around 18% in the top ten. The entry originates in a study of blood T cell repertoires in COVID-19. Study overall: T cells, B-cell-depleted T cells, or PBMCs supplied cDNA or gDNA.

The chain combines TRBV4-1 with TRBJ2-2, with 7 positions matching TRBD1. The specimen sequenced was PBMCs or T cells enriched from blood (not recorded which). The TCR was taken from a woman aged 25 to 39 who had recovered from COVID-19. CDR3: CASSPETGSTGELFF. Written as DNA, the CDR3 is TGCGCCAGCAGCCCCGAGACAGGGAGCACCGGGGAGCTGTTTTTT.